These 25 T cell receptor beta chains share one sample of origin, sequenced in a study of control samples from healthy donors and cancer patients. This table comes from immunoSEQ multiplex PCR, and its TCRdb copy is limited to in-frame clones, with some not included. Here the sample spans about 150,000 clones, 93% being singletons. The sample consisted of blood. The origin of the receptors is a man aged 50 to 60 in good health.

This clone appeared a few times. The chain has TRBV2 and TRBJ2-7, with D perhaps TRBD1 (6 bases). Germline values: CDR1 SNHLY, CDR2 FYNNEI. The CDR3 contains 12 residues. V was shortened by 5 bases and J by 6 bases, with 11 bases between the two germline ends. The CDR3 loop is CASSPNRAEQYF. Written as DNA, the CDR3 is TGTGCCAGCAGTCCGAACAGGGCCGAGCAGTACTTC.

V gene TRBV28 combines with J gene TRBJ1-5, with 8 bases aligning to TRBD1. CDR1 is MDHEN and CDR2 is SYDVKM in the germline V gene. The CDR3 loop spans 15 amino acids. J gave up 4 bases and V 7 bases, and 9 bases lay outside the gene matches. CDR3 nucleotides: TGTGCCAGCACCCCTTTGGACAGGGAGAATCAGCCCCAGCATTTT. It codes for CASTPLDRENQPQHF.

This chain links TRBV24-1 with TRBJ2-7; TRBD1 matches 7 bases. V shed 10 bases, J shed 1 base, and the junction held 12 bases outside the gene matches. Germline V gives CDR1 KGHDR, CDR2 SFDVKD. The CDR3 spans 15 residues. CDR3 bases: TGTGCCACAAGCTCCAACAGGGGTCAATCCTACGAGCAGTACTTC. Residues: CATSSNRGQSYEQYF.

This clone was seen just once. The CDR3 here is CASSFGTRGWNQPQHF. CDR3 bases: TGTGCCAGCAGTTTTGGTACCCGGGGGTGGAATCAGCCCCAGCATTTT. This chain joins TRBV28 and TRBJ1-5, with D possibly TRBD1 on 5 matching bases. The CDR3 runs to 16 residues. With 3 bases removed from V and 4 bases from J, the gap between germline ends came to 16 bases. Germline V gene sequence: CDR1 MDHEN, CDR2 SYDVKM.

The genes are TRBV7-9 and TRBJ1-2; no reliable D call. The CDR3 consists of 13 residues. Germline-derived CDR1 and CDR2 are SEHNR and FQNEAQ (reference sequence). Trimming took off 1 base at V and 8 bases at J, with 11 bases between the two ends. The CDR3 is CASSLGLNRGYTF. In DNA form, the CDR3 reads TGTGCCAGCAGCTTAGGACTGAATCGCGGCTACACCTTC. The full variable domain, with the rest looked up from reference TRBV7-9 and TRBJ1-2, is DTGVSQNPRHKITKRGQNVTFRCDPISEHNRLYWYRQTLGQGPEFLTYFQNEAQLEKSRLLSDRFSAERPKGSFSTLEIQRTEQGDSAMYLCASSLGLNRGYTFGSGTRLTVV.

This clone was seen once. The chain is built from TRBV10-3 and TRBJ2-7; 7 bases are a match to TRBD2. The CDR3 consists of 14 residues. V was clipped by 4 bases and J by 0 bases; unmatched bases: 3. Germline assignment: CDR1 ENHRY and CDR2 SYGVKD. The CDR3 sequence: CAISGWGGSYEQYF. The CDR3 DNA follows: TGTGCCATCAGTGGGTGGGGGGGCTCCTACGAGCAGTACTTC.

The chain has TRBV5-1 and TRBJ1-1; no clear D gene. There are 11 residues in the CDR3. Between the trimmed V and J ends, which lost 7 bases and 3 bases, there was a span of 7 bases. Germline V gives CDR1 SGHRS, CDR2 YFSETQ. The CDR3 loop is CASYGDTEAFF. The CDR3 nucleotides are TGCGCCAGCTATGGGGACACTGAAGCTTTCTTT. The whole variable domain, filled in from reference TRBV5-1 and TRBJ1-1, reads KAGVTQTPRYLIKTRGQQVTLSCSPISGHRSVSWYQQTPGQGLQFLFEYFSETQRNKGNFPGRFSGRQFSNSRSEMNVSTLELGDSALYLCASYGDTEAFFGQGTRLTVV.

The V call is TRBV6-5, the J call TRBJ2-5, with D hard to call. Trimming removed 6 bases at V and 4 bases at J, with 9 bases between. The CDR3 totals 12 residues. Germline V lookup: CDR1 MNHEY, CDR2 SVGAGI. The CDR3 spells CASRATVETQYF. For the CDR3, the DNA is TGTGCCAGCAGAGCAACCGTAGAGACCCAGTACTTC.

The chain has TRBV19 and TRBJ2-5; 12 bases align to TRBD2. CDR3 length: 15 amino acids. V gave up 3 bases and J gave up 2 bases; unmatched junction bases: 1. Germline values: CDR1 LNHDA, CDR2 SQIVND (reference sequence). CDR3 DNA sequence: TGTGCCAGTAGTATCCTAGCGGGAGGGCAAGAGACCCAGTACTTC. This sequence encodes CASSILAGGQETQYF.

The chain recombines TRBV7-9 with TRBJ2-3; 7 bases fit TRBD1. Germline V gene sequence: CDR1 SEHNR, CDR2 FQNEAQ (reference sequence). CDR3 length: 16 residues. Germline trimming cut 3 bases from V and 0 bases from J; bases unmatched to any gene: 6. The CDR3 reads CASSFRQGSSTDTQYF. CDR3 bases: TGTGCCAGCAGCTTCAGACAGGGCTCAAGCACAGATACGCAGTATTTT.

V usage is TRBV7-9 and J usage is TRBJ2-2, with a weak D call TRBD1 (6 bases). The V gene lost 5 bases and the J gene lost 1 base, with 8 bases spanning the gap. CDR1 is SEHNR, CDR2 FQNEAQ, per germline (reference sequence). This CDR3 comprises 14 residues. The CDR3 bases are TGTGCCAGCAGCAGAGGGGGGAACACCGGGGAGCTGTTTTTT. Translated: CASSRGGNTGELFF.

This chain connects TRBV27 to TRBJ2-7, with D tentatively TRBD1 (5 bases). CDR1 and CDR2 from the germline V gene are MNHEY and SMNVEV (reference sequence). The CDR3 runs to 13 residues. Trimming left V 5 bases short and J 4 bases short, with 12 bases between. CDR3 in amino acids: CASSRREGYEQYF. As DNA, the CDR3 is TGTGCCAGCAGTCGCAGGGAAGGGTACGAGCAGTACTTC.

This rearrangement joins TRBV3-1 (or the pseudogene TRBV3-2) to TRBJ2-5; 9 bases match TRBD1. The CDR3 covers 15 residues. Trimming removed 1 base from V and 3 bases from J; junction bases left unmatched: 3. The germline CDR1 and CDR2 sequences are LGHDT and YNNKEL (reference sequence). CDR3 protein: CASSQVGTGKETQYF. CDR3 nucleotide sequence: TGTGCCAGCAGCCAAGTTGGGACAGGGAAAGAGACCCAGTACTTC.

V gene TRBV5-1 combines with J gene TRBJ1-2, with D perhaps matching TRBD1 (6 bases). The CDR3 contains 12 residues. Trimming removed 2 bases at V and 8 bases at J, with 10 bases between. Germline V gene lookup returns CDR1 SGHRS and CDR2 YFSETQ. The CDR3 DNA sequence: TGCGCCAGCAGCTTTGACAGGCGGGGCTACACCTTC. This encodes CASSFDRRGYTF.

In DNA, the CDR3 is TGTGCCAGCAGCTTAATTTACGGGCAGCGAGTGAACACTGAAGCTTTCTTT. This encodes CASSLIYGQRVNTEAFF. The chain joins TRBV7-9 to TRBJ1-1, with D uncertain. CDR1 is SEHNR, CDR2 FQNEAQ, per germline (reference sequence). The germline V and J ends were trimmed by 2 bases and 0 bases, with 16 bases remaining between them. This CDR3 comprises 17 residues.

The gene calls are TRBV9 and TRBJ1-5; D ambiguous. This CDR3 has 13 amino acids. Germline V gives CDR1 SGDLS, CDR2 YYNGEE. The V gene lost 7 bases and the J gene lost 0 bases, with 8 bases spanning the gap. The CDR3 nucleotides are TGTGCCAGCGGCAAGGATAGCAATCAGCCCCAGCATTTT. It encodes CASGKDSNQPQHF. Supplemented by reference TRBV9 and TRBJ1-5, the full variable domain reads DSGVTQTPKHLITATGQRVTLRCSPRSGDLSVYWYQQSLDQGLQFLIQYYNGEERAKGNILERFSAQQFPDLHSELNLSSLELGDSALYFCASGKDSNQPQHFGDGTRLSIL.

The chain has TRBV10-3 and TRBJ2-7, with D hard to call. This CDR3 comprises 14 residues. V was trimmed by 2 bases and J by 0 bases, leaving 8 bases between them. CDR1 is ENHRY and CDR2 is SYGVKD in the germline V gene. CDR3 nucleotides: TGTGCCATCAGTGAGAAAGCAAGCTCCTACGAGCAGTACTTC. It specifies CAISEKASSYEQYF.

This chain links TRBV12-3 or TRBV12-4 with TRBJ2-3; D unresolved. The CDR3 extends over 11 amino acids. Trimming stripped 6 bases from V and 6 bases from J, with 7 bases between. The CDR3 DNA reads as TGTGCCAGCAGCCCTTCGGATACGCAGTATTTT. This encodes CASSPSDTQYF.

About this clone: Other DNA sequences in this specimen translate into the identical CDR3. The rearrangement joins TRBV11-2 to TRBJ1-2; possibly TRBD1 for D (6 bases). The V end lost 1 base, the J end lost 2 bases, and 8 bases lay between the germline ends. Germline CDR1 SGHAT, CDR2 FQNNGV. The CDR3 length is 14 residues. Written as DNA, the CDR3 is TGTGCCAGCAGCTTAGGTCAGGGGAACTATGGCTACACCTTC. It translates to CASSLGQGNYGYTF.

This clone was observed once. The chain employs TRBV18 and TRBJ2-7, with D tentatively TRBD1 or TRBD2 (5 bases each). Germline assignment: CDR1 KGHSH and CDR2 LQKENI. The CDR3 extends over 16 amino acids. Trimming pared 2 bases from V and 2 bases from J, leaving 16 bases between. The CDR3 bases are TGTGCCAGCTCACCATCCGGGACCGCCTTCACCTACGAGCAGTACTTC. It specifies CASSPSGTAFTYEQYF.

The J gene is TRBJ2-1, the V gene TRBV3-1 (or the pseudogene TRBV3-2); TRBD2 matches at 9 bases. The CDR3 consists of 16 residues. Germline V CDR1 and CDR2: LGHDT, YNNKEL (reference sequence). Unmatched junction bases numbered 2, after V lost 1 base and J lost 1 base. The DNA of the CDR3 is TGTGCCAGCAGCCAAGGTCTAGCGGGGTCCTACAATGAGCAGTTCTTC. As protein: CASSQGLAGSYNEQFF.

The chain carries TRBV6-5 and TRBJ2-5; D is possibly TRBD1 or TRBD2 (5 bases each). CDR1 is MNHEY and CDR2 is SVGAGI in the germline V gene. Trimming took 7 bases from V and 1 from J, leaving 13 bases between them. The CDR3 covers 14 residues. The CDR3 coding sequence is TGTGCCAGCAAGCCTCCCGGGGCCCAAGAGACCCAGTACTTC. Translation gives CASKPPGAQETQYF.

CDR3 protein: CARISRPGDLDQPQHF. The CDR3 DNA is TGTGCCAGAATCTCTCGTCCGGGGGATCTCGATCAGCCCCAGCATTTT. This rearrangement joins TRBV5-3 to TRBJ1-5; a possible D gene is TRBD1 (5 bases). TRBV5-3 is an ORF, with its function uncertain. Trimming left V 6 bases short and J 5 bases short, with 21 bases between. CDR3 size: 16 residues.

J is TRBJ2-7 and V is TRBV28; 11 nucleotides match TRBD1. V gave up 2 bases and J gave up 4 bases; unmatched junction bases: 4. Germline V gene data show CDR1 as MDHEN and CDR2 as SYDVKM. The CDR3 is 15 residues long. The CDR3 sequence is CASSLIGQGAYEQYF. The CDR3 nucleotides are TGTGCCAGCAGTTTAATAGGACAGGGGGCATACGAGCAGTACTTC.

This chain uses TRBV6-5 with TRBJ2-7; 8 bases line up with TRBD1. Germline V gives CDR1 MNHEY, CDR2 SVGAGI. This CDR3 is 13 amino acids long. The ends lost 8 bases at V and 1 base at J; junction bases unmatched: 4. Here the CDR3 reads CASSQGASYEQYF. Written as DNA, the CDR3 is TGTGCCAGCTCCCAGGGGGCGTCCTACGAGCAGTACTTC.